The clone carrying this T cell receptor (beta chain) is a singleton in its sample. Its antigen is undetermined. V was trimmed by 1 base and J by 3 bases, leaving 9 bases between them. The CDR3 spans 14 residues. Germline V gives CDR1 KGHSH, CDR2 LQKENI. Investigators did not record CMV serostatus for this donor. This record belongs to a study of cytomegalovirus exposure and HLA in healthy donors. Study-wide points: Upon later analysis, TCR association rates were observed to vary by HLA locus, being highest for DRB1 and lowest for HLA-C.

Both 60 Vbeta primers and 13 Jbeta primers went into the PCR. The method was immunoSEQ multiplex PCR; TCRdb's version includes in-frame clones alone and lacks a portion of them. Altogether around 90,000 clones are present, 81% being singletons, with the ten largest covering approximately 10%. The TCR sequence derives from a human donor in good health. The rearrangement uses TRBV18 and TRBJ1-2; D is ambiguous. The specimen was PBMCs. The CDR3 loop reads CASSPLNGDYGYTF. The CDR3 DNA reads TGTGCCAGCTCACCACTAAACGGTGACTATGGCTACACCTTC.